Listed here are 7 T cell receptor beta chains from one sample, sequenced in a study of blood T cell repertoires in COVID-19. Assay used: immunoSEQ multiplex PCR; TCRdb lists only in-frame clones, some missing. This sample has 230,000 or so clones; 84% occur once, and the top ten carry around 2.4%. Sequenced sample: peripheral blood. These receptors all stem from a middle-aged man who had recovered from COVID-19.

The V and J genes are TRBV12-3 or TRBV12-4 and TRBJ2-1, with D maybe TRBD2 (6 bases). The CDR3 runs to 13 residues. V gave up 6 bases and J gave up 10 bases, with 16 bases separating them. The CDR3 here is CASSTIRDSEQFF. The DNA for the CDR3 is TGTGCCAGCAGCACGATCAGGGACTCCGAGCAGTTCTTC.

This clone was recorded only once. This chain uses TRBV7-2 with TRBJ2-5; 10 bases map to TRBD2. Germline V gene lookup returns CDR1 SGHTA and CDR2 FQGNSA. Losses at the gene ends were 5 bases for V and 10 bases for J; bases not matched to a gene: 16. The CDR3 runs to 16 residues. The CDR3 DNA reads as TGTGCCAGCAGCCACGGCCCAGCGGGGGGGCCGGGTGACCAGTACTTC. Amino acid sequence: CASSHGPAGGPGDQYF.

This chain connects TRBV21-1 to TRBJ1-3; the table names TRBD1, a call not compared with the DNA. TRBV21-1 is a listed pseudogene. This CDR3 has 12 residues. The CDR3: CASSKKPQTIYF. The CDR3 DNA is TGTGCCAGCAGCAAAAAACCTCAGACCATATATTTT.

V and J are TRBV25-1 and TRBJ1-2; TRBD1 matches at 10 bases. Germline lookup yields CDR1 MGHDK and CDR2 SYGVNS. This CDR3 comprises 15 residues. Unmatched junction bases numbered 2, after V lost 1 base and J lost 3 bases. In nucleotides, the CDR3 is TGTGCCAGCAGTGAATCGGACAGGGGGTACTATGGCTACACCTTC. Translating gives CASSESDRGYYGYTF.

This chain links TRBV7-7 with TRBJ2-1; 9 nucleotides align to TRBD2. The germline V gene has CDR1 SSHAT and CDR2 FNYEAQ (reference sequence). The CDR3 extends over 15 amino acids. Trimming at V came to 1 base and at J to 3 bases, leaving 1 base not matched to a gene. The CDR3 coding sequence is TGTGCCAGCAGCTTAGGAGCGGGAGGCTACAATGAGCAGTTCTTC. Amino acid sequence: CASSLGAGGYNEQFF.

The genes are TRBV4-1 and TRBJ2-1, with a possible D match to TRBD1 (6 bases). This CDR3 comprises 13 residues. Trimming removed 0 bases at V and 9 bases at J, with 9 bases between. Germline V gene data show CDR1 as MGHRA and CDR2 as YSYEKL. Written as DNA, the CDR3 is TGCGCCAGCAGCCAAGATCGCAGGGGTGAGCAGTTCTTC. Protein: CASSQDRRGEQFF.

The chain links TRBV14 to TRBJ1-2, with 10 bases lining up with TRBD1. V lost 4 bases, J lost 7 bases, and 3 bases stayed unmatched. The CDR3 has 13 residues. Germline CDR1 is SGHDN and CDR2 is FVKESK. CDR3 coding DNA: TGTGCCAGCAGCCTCGACAGGGGGCCTGGCTACACCTTC. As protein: CASSLDRGPGYTF.